This TCR beta chain was sequenced in a study of chemoradiotherapy in HPV16-positive cancers (dated by TCRdb to between 2021 and 2024). Some background on the complete study: Using functional T-cell assays on cells from two HPV16-positive patients, the researchers defined candidate HPV-specific T-cell clones and common TCR motifs. Next, the candidate HPV-specific TCRs and motifs were followed in TCR repertoires from around 92 patients with HPV-related cancers. Whether T-cell immunity against the HPV oncoproteins E6 and E7 changes during chemoradiotherapy and whether survival is affected by this immunity were examined in the study.

Beyond this particular receptor, the publication reports: Expansion of candidate HPV-specific clones and E7-related TCR motifs was observed in the tumor microenvironment during treatment, whereas no such expansion was observed for non-HPV-specific T cells. The functional definition of HPV-specific T cells came from only two HPV16-positive patients, and the survival association was reported for HPV16-positive patients. In HPV16-positive patients, expansion of HPV-responsive T cells during chemoradiotherapy was associated with improved recurrence-free survival.

Library construction relied on the immunoSEQ multiplex PCR assay. Held by TCRdb, this immuneACCESS table contains in-frame sequences only and omits some clones. Under half of the omission traces to an unresolved V gene where checked; the cause of the rest is unknown. A total of around 68,000 clones appear in this sample, almost 90% of them only once. Of the sample, 4.2% falls within the top ten clones. Concerning this clone: What antigen it recognizes has not been identified. Nothing much larger sits one base from this clone, and base qualities are not available.

Because repertoires were sampled repeatedly during chemoradiotherapy, clonal expansion in the tumor microenvironment could be followed. The sequenced sample was blood, obtained from a patient who underwent chemoradiotherapy. The receptor was isolated from a human donor with HPV-associated anogenital cancer.

The base sequence is TGCGCCAGCAGCTTGATGGGGACTAGCGGGAGGGGTTTGGGGAATGAGCAGTTCTTC. It translates to CASSLMGTSGRGLGNEQFF. The V and J genes are TRBV5-1 and TRBJ2-1; 16 junctional bases match TRBD2. The CDR3 covers 19 residues, taking in both the cysteine and the phenylalanine. The only DNA kept is the CDR3, 57 bases in frame from the first base. CDR1 and CDR2 were assigned from the germline V gene as SGHRS and YFSETQ. V is cut back by 1 base and J by 7 bases, with 11 bases in the junction unmatched.